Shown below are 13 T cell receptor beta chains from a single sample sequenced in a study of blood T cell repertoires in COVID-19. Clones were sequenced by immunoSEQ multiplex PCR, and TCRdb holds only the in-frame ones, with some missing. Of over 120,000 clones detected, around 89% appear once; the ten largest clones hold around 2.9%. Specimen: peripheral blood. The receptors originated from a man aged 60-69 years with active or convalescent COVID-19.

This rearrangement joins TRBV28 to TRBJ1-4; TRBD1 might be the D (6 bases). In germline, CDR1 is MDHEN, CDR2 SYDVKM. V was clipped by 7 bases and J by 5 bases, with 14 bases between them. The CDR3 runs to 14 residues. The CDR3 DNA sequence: TGTGCCAGCACCATGGGACATTCCAATGAAAAACTGTTTTTT. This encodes CASTMGHSNEKLFF.

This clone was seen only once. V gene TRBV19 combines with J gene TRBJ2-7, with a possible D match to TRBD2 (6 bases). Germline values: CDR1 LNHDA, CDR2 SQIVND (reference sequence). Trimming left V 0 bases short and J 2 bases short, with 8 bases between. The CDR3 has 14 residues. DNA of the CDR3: TGTGCCAGTAGTATAGAAGCGGGTCCCTACGAGCAGTACTTC. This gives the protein CASSIEAGPYEQYF.

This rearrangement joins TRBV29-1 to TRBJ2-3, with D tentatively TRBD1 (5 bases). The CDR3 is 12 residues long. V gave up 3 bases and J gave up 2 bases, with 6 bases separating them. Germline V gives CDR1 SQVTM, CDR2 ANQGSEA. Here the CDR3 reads CSVETVTDTQYF. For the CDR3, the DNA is TGCAGCGTTGAGACAGTCACAGATACGCAGTATTTT.

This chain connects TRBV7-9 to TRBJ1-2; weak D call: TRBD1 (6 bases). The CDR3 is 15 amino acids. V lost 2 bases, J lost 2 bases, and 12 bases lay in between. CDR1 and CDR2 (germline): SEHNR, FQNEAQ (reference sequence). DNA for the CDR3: TGTGCCAGCAGCTTATTGGGGACACCCAACTATGGCTACACCTTC. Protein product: CASSLLGTPNYGYTF.

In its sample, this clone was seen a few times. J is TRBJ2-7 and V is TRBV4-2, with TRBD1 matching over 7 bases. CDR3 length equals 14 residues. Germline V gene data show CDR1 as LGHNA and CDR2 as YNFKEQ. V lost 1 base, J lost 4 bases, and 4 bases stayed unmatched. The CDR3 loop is CASSQGRGPYEQYF. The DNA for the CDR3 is TGTGCCAGCAGCCAAGGAAGGGGGCCGTACGAGCAGTACTTC.

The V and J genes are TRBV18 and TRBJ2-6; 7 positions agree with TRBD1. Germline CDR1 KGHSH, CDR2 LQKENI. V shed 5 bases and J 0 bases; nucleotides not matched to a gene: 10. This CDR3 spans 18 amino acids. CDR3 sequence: CASSTQGQPHSGANVLTF. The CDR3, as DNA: TGTGCCAGCTCAACCCAGGGACAGCCCCACTCTGGGGCCAACGTCCTGACTTTC.

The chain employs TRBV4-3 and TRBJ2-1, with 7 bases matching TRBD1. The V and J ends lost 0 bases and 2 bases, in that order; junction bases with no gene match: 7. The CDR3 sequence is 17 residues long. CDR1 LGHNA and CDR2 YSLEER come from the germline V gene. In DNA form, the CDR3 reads TGCGCCAGCAGCCAAGATGATTTCGGGACAGCCTACAATGAGCAGTTCTTC. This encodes CASSQDDFGTAYNEQFF.

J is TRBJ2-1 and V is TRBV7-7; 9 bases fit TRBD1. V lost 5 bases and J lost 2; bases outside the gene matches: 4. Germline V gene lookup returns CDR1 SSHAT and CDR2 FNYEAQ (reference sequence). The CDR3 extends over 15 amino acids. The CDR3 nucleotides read TGTGCCAGCAGCGCCGGGACAGGGCCCTACAATGAGCAGTTCTTC. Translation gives CASSAGTGPYNEQFF.

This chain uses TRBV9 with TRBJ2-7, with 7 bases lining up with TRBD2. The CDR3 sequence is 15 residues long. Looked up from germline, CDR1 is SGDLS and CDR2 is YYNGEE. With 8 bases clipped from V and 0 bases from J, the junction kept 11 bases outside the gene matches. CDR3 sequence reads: CASTVGGESSYEQYF. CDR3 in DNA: TGTGCCAGTACCGTTGGGGGGGAAAGCTCCTACGAGCAGTACTTC.

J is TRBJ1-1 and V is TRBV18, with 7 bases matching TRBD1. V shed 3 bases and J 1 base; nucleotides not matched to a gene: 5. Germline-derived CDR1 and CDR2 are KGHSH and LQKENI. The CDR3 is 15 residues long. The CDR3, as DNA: TGTGCCAGCTCACCGGGGCGGGACAGGAACACTGAAGCTTTCTTT. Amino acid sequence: CASSPGRDRNTEAFF.

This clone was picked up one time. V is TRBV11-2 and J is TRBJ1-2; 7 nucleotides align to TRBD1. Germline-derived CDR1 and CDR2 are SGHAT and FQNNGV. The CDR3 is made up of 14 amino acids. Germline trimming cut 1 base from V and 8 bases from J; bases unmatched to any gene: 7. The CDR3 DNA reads TGTGCCAGCAGCTTAGGCCGACAGGGTAACGGCTACACCTTC. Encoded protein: CASSLGRQGNGYTF.

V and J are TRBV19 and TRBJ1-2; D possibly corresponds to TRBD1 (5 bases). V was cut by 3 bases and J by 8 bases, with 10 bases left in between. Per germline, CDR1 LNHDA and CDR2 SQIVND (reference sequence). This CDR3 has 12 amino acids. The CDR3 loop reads CASSIGGRGYTF. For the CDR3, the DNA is TGTGCCAGTAGTATCGGGGGGAGAGGCTACACCTTC.

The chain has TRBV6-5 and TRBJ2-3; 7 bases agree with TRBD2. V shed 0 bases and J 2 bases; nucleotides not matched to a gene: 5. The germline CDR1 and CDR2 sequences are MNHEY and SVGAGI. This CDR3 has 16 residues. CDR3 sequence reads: CASSYSLGTITDTQYF. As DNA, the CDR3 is TGTGCCAGCAGTTACTCCTTGGGGACTATCACAGATACGCAGTATTTT.